One and the same sample provided the 27 T cell receptor beta chains below, sequenced in a study of blood T cell repertoires in COVID-19. Data came from immunoSEQ multiplex PCR; TCRdb stores just in-frame clones and leaves some out. The sample lists nearly 300,000 clones; 88% were seen once. The source material was peripheral blood. Receptors originate from a woman younger than 45 who had recovered from COVID-19.

V gene TRBV6-1 combines with J gene TRBJ2-1; 8 nucleotides match TRBD2. V lost 2 bases and J lost 9; bases outside the gene matches: 9. This CDR3 spans 15 amino acids. CDR1 and CDR2 (germline): MNHNS, SASEGT. CDR3 DNA sequence: TGTGCCAGCAGTGAAAGGGTCCCCGGGAGGGGTGAGCAGTTCTTC. The encoded protein is CASSERVPGRGEQFF.

The gene calls are TRBV10-3 and TRBJ1-6, with D possibly being TRBD1 (5 bases). Trimming removed 0 bases from V and 5 bases from J, with 14 bases in between. Germline CDR1 is ENHRY and CDR2 is SYGVKD. The CDR3 runs 17 residues. DNA for the CDR3: TGTGCCATCAGTGAGTCGCGTGTGACAGACAATAATTCACCCCTCCACTTT. Its protein product is CAISESRVTDNNSPLHF.

This rearrangement joins TRBV6-5 to TRBJ2-7; weak D call: TRBD1 (5 bases). The germline V gene has CDR1 MNHEY and CDR2 SVGAGI. The V end was cut by 1 base, the J end by 5 bases, with 15 bases between. The CDR3 is 15 amino acids. CDR3 nucleotide sequence: TGTGCCAGCAGTTACTGGAAGGGTGGCAGGGACGAGCAGTACTTC. This sequence encodes CASSYWKGGRDEQYF.

The V and J genes are TRBV6-5 and TRBJ1-6; D possibly corresponds to TRBD1 (5 bases). This CDR3 has 13 amino acids. Between the trimmed V and J ends, which lost 6 bases and 6 bases, there was a span of 9 bases. Germline-derived CDR1 and CDR2 are MNHEY and SVGAGI. The CDR3 sequence: CASRRGGNSPLHF. The CDR3 DNA is TGTGCCAGCAGAAGGGGTGGTAATTCACCCCTCCACTTT.

In the case of this clone: At the DNA level, this CDR3 is encoded by other sequences in the same sample as well. The chain has TRBV6-5 and TRBJ2-1; tentative D call: TRBD2 (5 bases). The CDR3 sequence is 11 residues long. Trimming took 3 bases from V and 8 from J, leaving 5 bases between them. CDR1 MNHEY and CDR2 SVGAGI come from the germline V gene. The CDR3 DNA follows: TGTGCCAGCAGTTATAGCGATGAGCAGTTCTTC. It is translated as CASSYSDEQFF.

The chain links TRBV5-1 to TRBJ2-7; perhaps TRBD2 as D (5 bases). The V gene lost 4 bases and the J gene lost 7 bases, with 18 bases spanning the gap. Germline V gene data show CDR1 as SGHRS and CDR2 as YFSETQ. The CDR3 totals 14 residues. The CDR3 DNA follows: TGCGCCAGCAGCCACGGGCCCTTATCGGGAGAGCAGTACTTC. Translation gives CASSHGPLSGEQYF.

This clone occurred once. V and J are TRBV28 and TRBJ2-1; 9 bases agree with TRBD2. V trimming: 5 bases; J trimming: 5 bases; junction bases outside the gene matches: 4. CDR1 is MDHEN and CDR2 is SYDVKM in the germline V gene. The CDR3 covers 14 residues. The CDR3 region is CASSHSGGNNEQFF. The CDR3, as DNA: TGTGCCAGCAGTCATAGCGGGGGCAACAATGAGCAGTTCTTC.

The chain recombines TRBV27 with TRBJ2-2; D is perhaps TRBD1 (6 bases). Germline values: CDR1 MNHEY, CDR2 SMNVEV (reference sequence). The CDR3 loop spans 14 amino acids. V shed 7 bases and J shed 9 bases, with 18 bases lying between them. The CDR3 is CASNSQGPSRELFF. The CDR3 DNA follows: TGTGCCAGCAATTCTCAGGGGCCATCTAGGGAGCTGTTTTTT.

The chain couples TRBV10-3 to TRBJ1-1; 10 nucleotides align to TRBD1. Germline V gene lookup returns CDR1 ENHRY and CDR2 SYGVKD. The CDR3 runs to 14 residues. V shed 7 bases, J shed 6 bases, and the junction held 8 bases outside the gene matches. The CDR3 region is CAIKMTGGKAEAFF. CDR3 sequence (DNA): TGTGCCATCAAAATGACAGGGGGCAAGGCTGAAGCTTTCTTT.

The J gene is TRBJ2-1, the V gene TRBV28; 9 bases are shared with TRBD1. This CDR3 contains 14 residues. V lost 4 bases to trimming and J lost 6 bases; unmatched junction nucleotides: 4. Germline loops: CDR1 MDHEN, CDR2 SYDVKM. The CDR3 sequence is CASSWTGAVNEQFF. The CDR3 DNA follows: TGTGCCAGCAGTTGGACAGGGGCGGTCAATGAGCAGTTCTTC.

This sequence joins TRBV28 and TRBJ2-7; the D gene is possibly TRBD2 (7 bases). CDR3 length: 14 amino acids. CDR1 and CDR2 from the germline V gene are MDHEN and SYDVKM. Trimming left V 11 bases short and J 1 base short, with 18 bases between. This chain's CDR3 is CAVGGAGISYEQYF. Written as DNA, the CDR3 is TGTGCCGTAGGGGGGGCAGGTATTTCCTACGAGCAGTACTTC.

The chain couples TRBV6-5 to TRBJ1-6, with a tentative D call TRBD1 (6 bases). This CDR3 has 13 residues. Trimming shortened V by 7 bases and J by 5 bases, and 9 bases separated the two germline ends. The germline V gene has CDR1 MNHEY and CDR2 SVGAGI. Written as DNA, the CDR3 is TGTGCCAGCACCGGGGACAATAATTCACCCCTCCACTTT. The encoded protein is CASTGDNNSPLHF.

This chain uses TRBV29-1 with TRBJ1-4; possibly TRBD1 for D (6 bases). The CDR3 sequence is 14 residues long. The germline gives CDR1 SQVTM, CDR2 ANQGSEA. V lost 6 bases and J lost 6, with 17 bases in between. The CDR3 spells CSVLGGPRDEKLFF. In DNA, the CDR3 is TGCAGCGTACTCGGGGGGCCCAGGGATGAAAAACTGTTTTTT.

The chain combines TRBV7-7 with TRBJ2-5; 10 nucleotides line up with TRBD1. There are 16 residues in the CDR3. The junction had 11 bases not matched to a gene; V was cut back by 5 bases and J by 5 bases. In germline, CDR1 is SSHAT, CDR2 FNYEAQ (reference sequence). The CDR3 sequence is CASSALGTGVLETQYF. For the CDR3, the DNA is TGTGCCAGCAGCGCCTTAGGGACAGGGGTCCTGGAGACCCAGTACTTC. Full variable domain (missing parts from reference TRBV7-7 and TRBJ2-5): GAGVSQSPRYKVTKRGQDVTLRCDPISSHATLYWYQQALGQGPEFLTYFNYEAQPDKSGLPSDRFSAERPEGSISTLTIQRTEQRDSAMYRCASSALGTGVLETQYFGPGTRLLVL.

The V and J genes are TRBV5-1 and TRBJ2-7, with 8 bases lining up with TRBD1. Germline trimming cut 3 bases from V and 5 bases from J; bases unmatched to any gene: 1. Germline CDR1 is SGHRS and CDR2 is YFSETQ. The CDR3 loop spans 12 amino acids. CDR3 sequence: CASSSQGDEQYF. CDR3 coding DNA: TGCGCCAGCAGCTCACAGGGGGACGAGCAGTACTTC.

This clone was counted a single time. The chain links TRBV19 to TRBJ2-2, with TRBD2 matching 9 bases. CDR1 and CDR2 (germline): LNHDA, SQIVND (reference sequence). The J segment lost 5 bases and the V segment lost 0 bases, leaving 1 base of the junction unmatched. The CDR3 has 15 residues. The CDR3 loop reads CASSIERGGTGELFF. CDR3 sequence (DNA): TGTGCCAGTAGTATAGAGCGGGGGGGTACCGGGGAGCTGTTTTTT.

The chain has TRBV28 and TRBJ2-1, with D perhaps matching TRBD2 (7 bases). Germline CDR1 reads MDHEN; CDR2 reads SYDVKM. The V end was cut by 2 bases, the J end by 6 bases, with 17 bases between. The CDR3 totals 16 residues. The CDR3: CASSLVIGGLSNEQFF. The CDR3 region has the DNA TGTGCCAGCAGTTTAGTAATCGGGGGGCTCAGCAATGAGCAGTTCTTC.

The rearrangement uses TRBV27 and TRBJ2-7; possible D gene TRBD2, 5 bases. V was trimmed by 0 bases and J by 0 bases, leaving 9 bases between them. Germline values: CDR1 MNHEY, CDR2 SMNVEV (reference sequence). CDR3 length: 15 amino acids. CDR3 in amino acids: CASSLSRAGSYEQYF. The CDR3 DNA reads as TGTGCCAGCAGTTTATCGAGGGCCGGCTCCTACGAGCAGTACTTC.

This clone occurred a few times. For the CDR3, the DNA is TGTGCCAGCAGCCGGGGACAGGGAAACACCGGGGAGCTGTTTTTT. It is translated as CASSRGQGNTGELFF. The chain couples TRBV5-4 to TRBJ2-2; 9 bases are shared with TRBD1. This CDR3 spans 15 amino acids. The V segment lost 4 bases and the J segment 2 bases; nucleotides outside the gene matches: 3. CDR1 is SGHNT and CDR2 is YYREEE in the germline V gene (reference sequence).

The rearrangement joins TRBV5-5 to TRBJ2-7; TRBD1 matches at 12 bases. Germline CDR1 is SGHKS and CDR2 is YYEKEE (reference sequence). V shed 2 bases and J 4 bases; nucleotides not matched to a gene: 7. The CDR3 totals 16 residues. CDR3: CASSFPGGQGAYEQYF. The CDR3 coding sequence is TGTGCCAGCAGCTTCCCTGGGGGACAGGGGGCTTACGAGCAGTACTTC.

This clone came up once. The chain joins TRBV24-1 to TRBJ2-1, with 7 bases that match TRBD1. The CDR3 has 14 amino acids. In germline, CDR1 is KGHDR, CDR2 SFDVKD. With 5 bases clipped from V and 8 bases from J, the junction kept 8 bases outside the gene matches. The CDR3 reads CATSGVPGGHEQFF. CDR3 nucleotide sequence: TGTGCCACCAGTGGGGTCCCAGGGGGTCATGAGCAGTTCTTC.

The rearrangement joins TRBV12-3 or TRBV12-4 to TRBJ1-2; 8 positions match TRBD1. The CDR3 loop spans 13 amino acids. V dropped 6 bases and J dropped 3; count of bases not matched to a gene: 3. CDR3 in DNA: TGTGCCAGCAGCTCGACAGGGGACTATGGCTACACCTTC. Its translation: CASSSTGDYGYTF.

A few counts support this clone. The chain recombines TRBV28 with TRBJ1-4; the match to TRBD1 covers 7 bases. Germline loops: CDR1 MDHEN, CDR2 SYDVKM. With V trimmed by 6 bases and J by 0 bases, 7 bases remained unmatched. This CDR3 contains 16 residues. This CDR3 reads CASSSGTDPTNEKLFF. The CDR3 DNA reads TGTGCCAGCAGCTCCGGGACAGACCCAACTAATGAAAAACTGTTTTTT.

The rearrangement joins TRBV27 to TRBJ1-5; D may be TRBD1 (5 bases). Trimming took 7 bases from V and 6 from J, leaving 16 bases between them. The CDR3 has 14 residues. Per the germline V gene, CDR1 is MNHEY and CDR2 is SMNVEV (reference sequence). The CDR3 is CASKLGTGGQPQHF. The CDR3 DNA sequence: TGTGCCAGCAAGCTCGGGACGGGGGGTCAGCCCCAGCATTTT.

The rearrangement links TRBV28 to TRBJ2-1; 8 bases line up with TRBD1. The CDR3 length is 14 residues. Losses at the gene ends were 11 bases for V and 9 bases for J; bases not matched to a gene: 15. CDR1 is MDHEN and CDR2 is SYDVKM in the germline V gene. CDR3 sequence (DNA): TGTGCCTCCGTGCCAGGGGGCCCCGCCGTTGAGCAGTTCTTC. This encodes CASVPGGPAVEQFF. The full variable domain, in which reference TRBV28 and TRBJ2-1 provide the parts outside the CDR3, is DVKVTQSSRYLVKRTGEKVFLECVQDMDHENMFWYRQDPGLGLRLIYFSYDVKMKEKGDIPEGYSVSREKKERFSLILESASTNQTSMYLCASVPGGPAVEQFFGPGTRLTVL.

The chain recombines TRBV5-1 with TRBJ2-7, with 8 positions matching TRBD2. V dropped 4 bases and J dropped 4; count of bases not matched to a gene: 13. The CDR3 has 16 amino acids. In germline, CDR1 is SGHRS, CDR2 YFSETQ. The CDR3 nucleotides read TGCGCCAGCAGCACCGGGGGGGCCGTTGCTTTGTACGAGCAGTACTTC. It translates to CASSTGGAVALYEQYF.

V gene TRBV7-2 combines with J gene TRBJ1-5; D is perhaps TRBD1 (5 bases). Between the trimmed V and J ends, which lost 5 bases and 0 bases, there was a span of 14 bases. CDR1 SGHTA and CDR2 FQGNSA come from the germline V gene. This CDR3 is built from 16 residues. CDR3 amino acids: CASSRVTGDSNQPQHF. CDR3 bases: TGTGCCAGCAGCCGGGTTACAGGAGATAGCAATCAGCCCCAGCATTTT.